These T cell receptor beta chains were read from a single sample in a study of T cells after yellow fever vaccination. TCRdb used MiXCR to reprocess the 5' RACE reads, holding one entry per CDR3 protein. The sample holds around 340,000 distinct CDR3 sequences, 8.5% to 9% seen once. Material: PBMCs, obtained on the day of the first yellow fever vaccination. Receptors originate from a man between 18 and 29 years old who received the YFV17D yellow fever vaccine. The CDR3 runs from the conserved cysteine through the conserved F or W. The order of the fields is J gene, V gene, CDR3 protein.

J gene: TRBJ1-2
V gene: TRBV5-4
CDR3 protein: CASKERNYGYTF

J gene: TRBJ2-1
V gene: TRBV5-5
CDR3 protein: CASSLGWGRTLYNEQFF

J gene: TRBJ2-2
V gene: TRBV10-3
CDR3 protein: CAISGSGDSGELFF

J gene: TRBJ2-3
V gene: TRBV4-1
CDR3 protein: CASSQILAGGPLSTDTQYF

J gene: TRBJ2-1
V gene: TRBV6-2/TRBV6-3
CDR3 protein: CASSYSTSGGYNEQFF

J gene: TRBJ1-5
V gene: TRBV27
CDR3 protein: CASSLLSRDSNQPQHF

J gene: TRBJ1-6
V gene: TRBV5-1
CDR3 protein: CASSVGQGLNSPLHF

J gene: TRBJ1-2
V gene: TRBV25-1
CDR3 protein: CASTDREGGYTF

J gene: TRBJ2-6
V gene: TRBV28
CDR3 protein: CASTGVGSGANVLTF

J gene: TRBJ2-1
V gene: TRBV20-1
CDR3 protein: CSASPTSGGDEQFF

J gene: TRBJ1-2
V gene: TRBV5-1
CDR3 protein: CASSLVMGASTDYGYTF

J gene: TRBJ2-7
V gene: TRBV12-3/TRBV12-4
CDR3 protein: CASSLGDRAYEQYF

J gene: TRBJ2-1
V gene: TRBV4-1
CDR3 protein: CASRPWPYNEQFF

J gene: TRBJ1-2
V gene: TRBV5-4
CDR3 protein: CASSPEVGYGYTF

J gene: TRBJ1-4
V gene: TRBV2
CDR3 protein: CASTLYEKLFF

J gene: TRBJ2-1
V gene: TRBV6-2/TRBV6-3
CDR3 protein: CASRPVGRNNEQFF

J gene: TRBJ1-5
V gene: TRBV2
CDR3 protein: CASSAKGNQPQHF

J gene: TRBJ2-5
V gene: TRBV7-3
CDR3 protein: CASSLSSRGETQYF

J gene: TRBJ2-1
V gene: TRBV6-2/TRBV6-3
CDR3 protein: CASSPSRGGRFF

J gene: TRBJ2-3
V gene: TRBV18
CDR3 protein: CASSPAGNTDTQYF

J gene: TRBJ1-5
V gene: TRBV28
CDR3 protein: CASNFVPGDQPQHF

J gene: TRBJ2-7
V gene: TRBV9
CDR3 protein: CASGGSETYEQYF

J gene: TRBJ1-1
V gene: TRBV10-3
CDR3 protein: CAISERGGEAFF

J gene: TRBJ1-5
V gene: TRBV19
CDR3 protein: CASSPGTGVGGNQPQHF

J gene: TRBJ1-5
V gene: TRBV12-3/TRBV12-4
CDR3 protein: CASSPQGNSNQPQHF

J gene: TRBJ2-3
V gene: TRBV29-1
CDR3 protein: CSVVATSDTQYF

J gene: TRBJ2-3
V gene: TRBV4-3
CDR3 protein: CASSQRGYTDTQYF

J gene: TRBJ1-1
V gene: TRBV25-1
CDR3 protein: CASRVGQINTEAFF

J gene: TRBJ1-1
V gene: TRBV12-3/TRBV12-4
CDR3 protein: CASTSLPTEAFF

J gene: TRBJ1-1
V gene: TRBV6-5
CDR3 protein: CASSSNGPNTEAFF

J gene: TRBJ2-4
V gene: TRBV6-5
CDR3 protein: CASSYSDSRAHIQYF

J gene: TRBJ2-3
V gene: TRBV7-9
CDR3 protein: CASSLRGTSGDTQYF

J gene: TRBJ2-1
V gene: TRBV28
CDR3 protein: CASSPQGYNEQFF

J gene: TRBJ1-5
V gene: TRBV7-2
CDR3 protein: CASSRWSGGNQPQHF

J gene: TRBJ1-4
V gene: TRBV7-9
CDR3 protein: CASSFGTEKLFF

J gene: TRBJ2-1
V gene: TRBV5-4
CDR3 protein: CASSRDRGLFF

J gene: TRBJ1-2
V gene: TRBV6-5
CDR3 protein: CASSYRGQGAYGYTF

J gene: TRBJ2-7
V gene: TRBV5-1
CDR3 protein: CASSLPGGPYEQYF

J gene: TRBJ2-2
V gene: TRBV12-3/TRBV12-4
CDR3 protein: CASSLAGVTGELFF

J gene: TRBJ2-1
V gene: TRBV5-4
CDR3 protein: CASSLDSVSLHNEQFF

J gene: TRBJ2-7
V gene: TRBV14
CDR3 protein: CASSPGRRTDSYEQYF